This T cell receptor (beta chain) comes out of a study of T cell repertoires in cytomegalovirus infection (dated by TCRdb to about 2019). As for the study more broadly: Alongside well-studied HLA-B-restricted epitopes, the peptide stimulations were aimed at recently identified HLA-C-restricted CMV epitopes, whose presentation resists viral immunomodulation. The HLA type of each donor mattered for the analysis, because public TCR beta signatures pointed to carriage of CMV infection along with the matching HLA type. The study at large found these results: In the ex vivo response, HLA-C-restricted CMV-specific TCR beta clonotypes were dominant, and in two of eight donors the single most frequent clonotype came from this HLA-C-restricted group. In both this cohort and an independent roughly 400-donor cohort, the cumulative frequency of public TCR beta family members distinguished carriers of CMV infection plus the relevant HLA type.

Sequencing was carried out with an Illumina HiSeq 1500. Through fastp at Q25 and MiXCR, TCRdb rebuilt clones from the public reads, retaining in-frame beta chains. Rows merge per CDR3 protein into single entries with the most common DNA and genes. In all, the sample holds 400,000 to 600,000 distinct CDR3 sequences, and about 42% of those were seen once. The ten largest account for just under 45% of the sample. Interpreted using the paper, the treatment or condition label stands for: in vitro stimulation with specific CMV peptide epitopes to enrich CMV-specific T cells. This clonotype was seen a few times. Its antigen remains undetermined. No much larger clonotype is one base removed from it; base qualities were not supplied. Per the germline V gene (reference sequence), SEHNR is the CDR1 and FQNEAQ is the CDR2. Its CDR3 holds 16 amino acids, cysteine through phenylalanine. Left in the record is the CDR3 DNA by itself, 48 bases read in frame from the first base. V was cut back by 5 bases and J by 0 bases, leaving a gap of 15 bases between them.

The receptor was derived from a human donor in good health (CMV status not recorded). Some clones in this sample may be carry-over from other donors' samples. Recombination connected TRBV7-9 to TRBJ2-3, with TRBD1 perhaps the D gene, on 6 matching bases. The sample consisted of cultured PBMCs, taken from culture after CMV antigen stimulation. The CDR3: CASSPGTTASTDTQYF. The DNA sequence is given as TGTGCCAGCAGCCCCGGGACAACAGCTAGCACAGATACGCAGTATTTT.